This T cell receptor beta chain appears in the sequencing data of a study of shared clonotypes between healthy human individuals. The CDR3 is made up of 15 amino acids. Germline V gives CDR1 SGDLS, CDR2 YYNGEE. The ends were cut back, 2 bases at V and 0 bases at J, with 9 bases in the middle. The data were produced by immunoSEQ multiplex PCR, yet TCRdb's version contains in-frame clones alone and is incomplete. In the table there are millions of clones, roughly 92% of which are singletons. Specimen: naive CD4+ T cells sorted from blood. Documented subset: CD45RA+ positively selected. This chain links TRBV9 with TRBJ2-1; possibly TRBD2 for D (6 bases). The receptor's source is a man between 18 and 35 years old in good health. CDR3 loop: CASSVGTPSYNEQFF. The CDR3 coding sequence is TGTGCCAGCAGCGTTGGGACTCCCTCCTACAATGAGCAGTTCTTC.